This TCR beta chain was captured in a study of blood T cells in healthy people across ages. Germline CDR1 MDHEN, CDR2 SYDVKM. This CDR3 comprises 13 residues. Through a sample-barcoded 5' primer and a J-beta primer mix, a second PCR was run for 7 to 11 cycles. TCRdb itself ran the 5' RACE reads through MiXCR, one entry per CDR3 protein. This table holds over a million distinct CDR3 sequences, about 43% found once. Concerning this clonotype: One junction end disagrees with the germline gene, perhaps due to a read error.

Sequencing used blood. This clonotype was obtained from a woman under 30 in good health. The rearrangement uses TRBV28 and TRBJ1-1; D is ambiguous. The CDR3 reads CASSLPQNAEAFF. In DNA, the CDR3 is TGTGCCAGCAGTTTACCCCAGAACGCTGAAGCTTTCTTT.